This TCR beta chain was sequenced during a study of shared T cell receptors in the human thymus. Clones were sequenced by immunoSEQ multiplex PCR, and TCRdb holds only the in-frame ones, with some missing. The data hold around 730,000 clones, with approximately 83% observed a single time. The germline gives CDR1 SGHNT, CDR2 YYREEE (reference sequence). The V and J ends lost 4 bases and 7 bases, in that order; junction bases with no gene match: 15. The CDR3 sequence is 16 residues long. This sample was also put to use in a study of human thymus T cells. As that report states: The donor group consisted of healthy Finnish infants who were having corrective surgery for congenital heart defects. Surgeons resected thymus tissue during corrective heart surgery. Repertoires from thymus and blood appeared to show biased V and J gene usage. Related work showed strongly overlapping thymic repertoires across unrelated individuals.

The chain recombines TRBV5-4 with TRBJ1-2; TRBD1 aligns across 8 bases. The specimen sequenced was thymocytes. This TCR came from a girl younger than two with a congenital heart defect. The DNA for the CDR3 is TGTGCCAGCAGCCCGAACGCGGACAGGGTTGAACCTGGCTACACCTTC. Encoded protein: CASSPNADRVEPGYTF. The variable domain in full, with the rest retrieved from reference TRBV5-4 and TRBJ1-2, is ETGVTQSPTHLIKTRGQQVTLRCSSQSGHNTVSWYQQALGQGPQFIFQYYREEENGRGNFPPRFSGLQFPNYSSELNVNALELDDSALYLCASSPNADRVEPGYTFGSGTRLTVV.